A selection of T cell receptor beta chains follows, all from one sample in a study of blood T cell repertoires in COVID-19. Here immunoSEQ multiplex PCR was the method, and the copy in TCRdb shows in-frame clones only, minus some. The sample carries around 90,000 clones, almost 95% recorded once. The material sequenced was peripheral blood. The source of these receptors is a woman in her sixties or seventies with active COVID-19. Each CDR3 is given without its conserved first and last residue. A D gene is named only where the DNA matches it firmly. For some rows the clone size is stated as once, few or many, or as a class when expanded; others skip it.

ASSLTSSLTGEQF,TRBV7-2,NA,NA,13,TRBJ2-1
ASTPRFGPAGNQPQH,TRBV7-9,NA,NA,15,TRBJ1-5
ASSSGPVERETQY,TRBV7-9,NA,NA,13,TRBJ2-5
ASSQANIRGYEQY,TRBV4-3,NA,NA,13,TRBJ2-7
ASSLGSGTGDSQETQY,TRBV11-3,once,TRBD1,16,TRBJ2-5
ASKMEGSTDTQY,TRBV6-5,NA,NA,12,TRBJ2-3
ASSDISNYGHT,TRBV6-1,NA,NA,11,TRBJ1-2
ASSSDRGNTEAF,TRBV5-1,NA,TRBD1,12,TRBJ1-1
ASTTTGNYNSPLH,TRBV19,NA,TRBD1,13,TRBJ1-6
ASSEGRGGQPQH,TRBV10-2,NA,NA,12,TRBJ1-5
ASSWGQNTEAF,TRBV19,NA,NA,11,TRBJ1-1
ASTDRGPETQY,TRBV2,NA,TRBD1,11,TRBJ2-5
ASRGGNSNSPLH,TRBV5-4,NA,NA,12,TRBJ1-6
ASVAGGLYEQY,TRBV12-5,NA,TRBD1,11,TRBJ2-7